This entry lists 2 T cell receptor beta chains sequenced from one sample in a study of T cells after yellow fever vaccination. One entry per CDR3 protein results from TCRdb running MiXCR on the 5' RACE reads. The table records more than 95,000 distinct CDR3 sequences, 6% to 8% of them present only once. The sequences come from CD4+ T cells sorted from PBMCs, collected approximately 11 days after the first yellow fever vaccination. The source is a man aged 18 to 29 who received the YFV17D yellow fever vaccine.

The sample holds many counts of this clonotype. V is TRBV6-5 and J is TRBJ2-1, with 8 bases matching TRBD2. V was clipped by 2 bases and J by 2 bases; unmatched bases: 5. CDR1 is MNHEY, CDR2 SVGAGI, per germline. This CDR3 contains 16 residues. The CDR3 loop is CASSYHVAGTYNEQFF. CDR3 nucleotide sequence: TGTGCCAGCAGTTACCATGTAGCGGGGACCTACAATGAGCAGTTCTTC.

As concerns this clonotype: A single base separates this from a much larger clone, so it may be a read error. The chain combines TRBV5-1 with TRBJ2-2; possibly TRBD2 for D (6 bases). This CDR3 has 13 amino acids. The germline V gene has CDR1 SGHRS and CDR2 YFSETQ. The CDR3 DNA is TGCGCCAGCAGCTTACCGGATGGCGGGGAGCCGTTTTTT. It codes for CASSLPDGGEPFF.